Described below is a single T cell receptor beta chain sequence and its context. This clonotype has a handful of counts. It has no known antigen specificity. There are no base qualities to consult, and no much larger clone falls within one base. TCR alpha and beta chain libraries were amplified separately from the second PCR step onward. To determine each donor's CMV status, fresh PBMCs were stimulated overnight with CMV viral lysate, and IFNgamma production from CD4+ T cells was then assessed. CD4 T cells were positively selected with Miltenyi beads, followed by positive selection of CD8 T cells from the CD4-negative fraction. After staining for CD3, CD4, CD8, CD45RA, CD27 and a live/dead dye, cells were sorted on a BD Aria II into four subsets based on CD45RA and CD27. A few healthy volunteers provided blood, and the blood of each volunteer was split into CD4 and CD8 T cells and then into four differentiation subsets. Roughly 120 ml of peripheral blood was collected from each donor, and PBMC were isolated from the blood using Ficoll-Paque PLUS density-gradient centrifugation. After sorting, cells were lysed in RLT buffer, RNA was extracted using a Qiagen RNeasy kit, and the extracted RNA was stored at -80 degrees C.

Libraries were made using UMI-ligation and nested PCR. The beta constant-region primer consisted of an equimolar mixture of two oligonucleotides that together covered TRBC1 and TRBC2. Four rounds of PCR were used to amplify ligated cDNA, with nested alpha and beta constant-region primers being used together with the SP2 primer. A single-stranded oligonucleotide bearing the SP2 primer plus a 12-nucleotide UMI was ligated onto the 3' end of the cDNA by T4 RNA ligase 1. Incubation of the ligation reaction lasted about 18-25 hours at 16 degrees C. To avoid over-amplification, PCR2 was usually performed as a SYBR Green qPCR and halted once a predetermined threshold was reached. All purifications after the first were performed with Agencourt AMPure XP magnetic beads. Libraries were quantified by Qubit and checked on a TapeStation, with a main peak expected near 650 bp. Sequencing of the pooled libraries was done on an Illumina MiSeq using v2 2x251 paired-end kits, which typically yielded roughly 0.95-2.2 million reads per sample. Libraries were pooled at about 4.3 nM per sample, and about 4.5-7.5% PhiX was added to improve cluster recognition. As for how the authors treated the data: Decombinator assigned V and J genes to Demultiplexor-processed FASTQ reads by tag matching, allowing a single base-pair mismatch. Collapsinator relied on UMIs to fix sequencing errors as well as frequency errors caused by PCR heterogeneity. TCRs were translated and CDR3s were extracted from the conserved cysteine to the FGXG phenylalanine by CDR3Translator, with non-productive sequences being flagged. Gini, Shannon entropy and inverse Simpson indices were calculated on repertoires subsampled to equal numbers of UMI-defined TCRs. Clonotype abundance distributions were fitted to a power law by maximum likelihood within the linear range. Similar UMI counts, unique TCR numbers and clonal distributions were obtained with the pipeline and with MIGEC on one naive CD8 sample. One analysis removed from the naive repertoire any naive TCRs that were also present in any memory subset from the same donor. Repertoires were searched for 7,322 CMV-associated CDR3 sequences compiled from VDJdb and a published dataset. In-frame beta chains were kept once TCRdb had trimmed the public reads at Q25 with fastp and called clones with MiXCR. Each record represents a unique CDR3 protein, reported with the most common genes and DNA among its rows. These V and J calls originate from TCRdb's pipeline instead of the authors' own analysis. The sample includes tens of thousands of distinct CDR3 sequences, with 11% observed a single time. Over 0.11% of the sample lies in the top ten.

Relative to germline, V is 2 bases shorter and J is 6 bases shorter, with 13 bases between their ends. Sequences MNHNY (CDR1) and SVGAGI (CDR2) are obtained from the germline V gene (reference sequence). Reading from cysteine to phenylalanine, the CDR3 counts 14 amino acids. Here the CDR3 DNA is all that survives: 42 bases in frame from base 1. This sample was included in a study of naive and memory T cell subsets (dated by TCRdb to the late 2010s). Background for the entire study: The study applied an open-source, UMI-based TCR alpha and beta sequencing pipeline to sorted naive and memory peripheral blood T cell subsets. IgG serology results and the functional CMV T cell responses were in complete agreement. RNA was DNase-treated and reverse transcribed with TCR constant-region primers, mostly using SuperScript III. Here is what the overall study found, with its caveats: Each clonotype was defined as a single alpha or beta chain sequence rather than as a paired alpha/beta receptor. RNA-based TCR counts may be influenced by expression changes linked to T cell activation and differentiation. A few larger clonotypes were present in naive repertoires, particularly the CD8 repertoires, and these clonotypes were possibly memory cells re-expressing CD45RA. No ground truth was available to validate the repertoire findings for the naive and memory subsets. TCR abundance followed a power law with an exponent that was different for naive and memory subsets but consistent across the three individuals. In both CD4 and CD8 cells, going from naive through CM, EM and EMRA, the Gini index went up while Shannon and inverse Simpson diversity went down. After error correction, only a single occurrence was seen for over 90% of naive TCR sequences, so much steeper abundance distributions were produced than in memory subsets.

Sequencing was performed on naive CD4+ T cells from blood. This specimen's cell subset or site label, interpreted: naive T cells, CD45RA high CD27+. The chain is assembled from TRBV6-6 and TRBJ1-2, with a tentative D gene TRBD1 over 6 matching bases. The clonotype was recovered from a human donor in good health. The sequenced DNA is TGTGCCAGCAGTTACCGACAGGACCTAGATGGCTACACCTTC. Its translation is CASSYRQDLDGYTF.